These 22 T cell receptor beta chains originate from one sample sequenced in a study of blood T cell repertoires in COVID-19. Clones were sequenced by immunoSEQ multiplex PCR, and TCRdb holds only the in-frame ones, with some missing. Of fewer than 350,000 clones in the sample, roughly 88% were seen once. Input material: PBMCs or T cells enriched from blood (not recorded which). The receptors stem from a woman aged 40 to 49 with acute COVID-19.

The CDR3 sequence is CASSQASGVYNEQFF. The CDR3 nucleotides read TGTGCCAGCAGCCAAGCTAGCGGGGTCTACAATGAGCAGTTCTTC. The chain employs TRBV3-1 (or the pseudogene TRBV3-2) and TRBJ2-1, with 9 bases matching TRBD2. Unmatched junction bases numbered 1, after V lost 1 base and J lost 3 bases. The CDR3 has 15 amino acids. Germline CDR1 LGHDT, CDR2 YNNKEL (reference sequence).

The chain combines TRBV19 with TRBJ1-2; TRBD1 matches 7 bases. V shed 9 bases, J shed 13 bases, and the junction held 20 bases outside the gene matches. The CDR3 is 14 amino acids. CDR1 is LNHDA, CDR2 SQIVND, per germline (reference sequence). In DNA form, the CDR3 reads TGTGCCAGCGACGACCGGGACAGCCTGTTTGGCACCACCTTC. It specifies CASDDRDSLFGTTF.

This rearrangement joins TRBV7-2 to TRBJ2-3, with D possibly TRBD2 on 5 matching bases. CDR1 and CDR2 from the germline V gene are SGHTA and FQGNSA. V was trimmed by 4 bases and J by 11 bases, leaving 13 bases between them. This CDR3 comprises 12 residues. The CDR3 loop reads CASSYMDGVQYF. As DNA, the CDR3 is TGTGCCAGCAGCTATATGGACGGGGTGCAGTATTTT. Variable domain in full (rest from reference TRBV7-2 and TRBJ2-3): GAGVSQSPSNKVTEKGKDVELRCDPISGHTALYWYRQSLGQGLEFLIYFQGNSAPDKSGLPSDRFSAERTGGSVSTLTIQRTQQEDSAVYLCASSYMDGVQYFGPGTRLTVL.

The genes are TRBV9 and TRBJ2-3; 11 bases are shared with TRBD2. This CDR3 is built from 16 residues. J gave up 4 bases and V 4 bases, and 8 bases lay outside the gene matches. Germline lookup yields CDR1 SGDLS and CDR2 YYNGEE. The CDR3 loop is CASSLVAGGASDTQYF. CDR3 DNA: TGTGCCAGCAGCCTCGTAGCGGGGGGGGCTTCAGATACGCAGTATTTT.

The chain links TRBV11-3 to TRBJ1-1, with D maybe TRBD1 (5 bases). The CDR3 length is 13 residues. Trimming stripped 8 bases from V and 5 bases from J, with 15 bases between. The germline CDR1 and CDR2 sequences are SGHNT and YENEEA. The CDR3 coding sequence is TGTGCCAGCGGACTGGGGGGAGGAACTGAAGCTTTCTTT. Amino acid sequence: CASGLGGGTEAFF.

This clone was picked up one time. V gene TRBV7-2 combines with J gene TRBJ1-2; D is undetermined. Germline CDR1 reads SGHTA; CDR2 reads FQGNSA. The V end was cut by 4 bases, the J end by 8 bases, with 17 bases between. The CDR3 spans 14 residues. The CDR3 DNA follows: TGTGCCAGCAGCTCGGCCGGGGTTGGAAGAGGCTACACCTTC. It encodes CASSSAGVGRGYTF.

The chain has TRBV6-5 and TRBJ2-2; TRBD2 agrees at 9 bases. The J segment lost 0 bases and the V segment lost 4 bases, leaving 0 bases of the junction unmatched. Germline lookup yields CDR1 MNHEY and CDR2 SVGAGI. The CDR3 is made up of 15 amino acids. The DNA for the CDR3 is TGTGCCAGCAGTTTAGCGGGGGCGAACACCGGGGAGCTGTTTTTT. Protein product: CASSLAGANTGELFF.

The genes are TRBV7-8 and TRBJ1-5; D not resolved. The CDR3 is 13 amino acids. V shed 5 bases and J shed 5 bases, with 10 bases lying between them. Germline V gene lookup returns CDR1 SGHVS and CDR2 FQNEAQ. The CDR3 DNA is TGTGCCAGCAGCCGGGAGGCTCATCAGCCCCAGCATTTT. Its translation: CASSREAHQPQHF.

The chain uses TRBV3-1 (or the pseudogene TRBV3-2) and TRBJ2-5, with D unclear. The CDR3 covers 16 residues. Trimming pared 0 bases from V and 7 bases from J, leaving 18 bases between. The V gene's germline CDR1 is LGHDT and CDR2 YNNKEL (reference sequence). The CDR3 region is CASSQDLSHAGGTQYF. In DNA form, the CDR3 reads TGTGCCAGCAGCCAAGACCTATCCCACGCTGGTGGGACCCAGTACTTC.

The chain has TRBV2 and TRBJ1-2, with no clear D. CDR3 length: 13 residues. Germline CDR1 is SNHLY and CDR2 is FYNNEI. The germline V and J ends were trimmed by 4 bases and 0 bases, with 6 bases remaining between them. The CDR3 loop is CASSVSPNYGYTF. CDR3 DNA: TGTGCCAGCAGTGTATCCCCTAACTATGGCTACACCTTC.

The genes are TRBV18 and TRBJ1-2; a weak D match, TRBD1 (5 bases). The CDR3 is 14 residues long. Germline CDR1 KGHSH, CDR2 LQKENI. V lost 4 bases to trimming and J lost 2 bases, with 11 bases between them. The CDR3 region has the DNA TGTGCCAGCTCACTCGACGGGGGGAACTATGGCTACACCTTC. Residues: CASSLDGGNYGYTF.

The V call is TRBV28, the J call TRBJ1-5, with 9 bases aligning to TRBD1. V trimming: 7 bases; J trimming: 9 bases; junction bases outside the gene matches: 10. Germline assignment: CDR1 MDHEN and CDR2 SYDVKM. CDR3 length: 14 amino acids. CDR3: CASIEGQGPRPQHF. The CDR3 bases are TGTGCCAGCATCGAGGGACAGGGTCCACGGCCCCAGCATTTT.

This chain connects TRBV10-1 to TRBJ2-3; 9 bases fit TRBD2. Trimming at V came to 0 bases and at J to 7 bases, leaving 11 bases not matched to a gene. The CDR3 totals 17 residues. Germline-derived CDR1 and CDR2 are WNHNN and SYGVQD (reference sequence). The CDR3 sequence is CASSESKFGLAPHTQYF. The CDR3 DNA reads TGCGCCAGCAGTGAGTCGAAGTTTGGACTAGCGCCACATACGCAGTATTTT.

CDR3 nucleotide sequence: TGCAGCGTGGGTTGGGGACAGGGAGCTGAAGCTTTCTTT. Its translation is CSVGWGQGAEAFF. The chain combines TRBV29-1 with TRBJ1-1; 9 bases line up with TRBD1. Trimming took 6 bases from V and 6 from J; bases not matched to a gene: 8. This CDR3 is 13 amino acids long. Germline lookup yields CDR1 SQVTM and CDR2 ANQGSEA. Using reference TRBV29-1 and TRBJ1-1 for the parts outside the CDR3, the full variable domain is SAVISQKPSRDICQRGTSLTIQCQVDSQVTMMFWYRQQPGQSLTLIATANQGSEATYESGFVIDKFPISRPNLTFSTLTVSNMSPEDSSIYLCSVGWGQGAEAFFGQGTRLTVV.

V gene TRBV27 combines with J gene TRBJ1-6; 12 positions match TRBD1. The CDR3 covers 17 residues. The V and J ends lost 0 bases and 5 bases, in that order; junction bases with no gene match: 2. Germline V gives CDR1 MNHEY, CDR2 SMNVEV (reference sequence). CDR3 sequence: CASSLSGTGGDNSPLHF. The CDR3 DNA is TGTGCCAGCAGTTTATCTGGGACAGGGGGCGATAATTCACCCCTCCACTTT.

The J gene is TRBJ2-7, the V gene TRBV18; possible D gene TRBD2, 5 bases. V shed 3 bases and J shed 4 bases, with 10 bases lying between them. The germline gives CDR1 KGHSH, CDR2 LQKENI. The CDR3 totals 13 residues. The CDR3 nucleotides read TGTGCCAGCTCACCCCCGGGGAGATACGAGCAGTACTTC. The encoded protein is CASSPPGRYEQYF.

V gene TRBV27 combines with J gene TRBJ2-1; TRBD2 aligns across 11 bases. CDR1 and CDR2 (germline): MNHEY, SMNVEV (reference sequence). There are 16 residues in the CDR3. The J segment lost 6 bases and the V segment lost 0 bases, leaving 4 bases of the junction unmatched. The CDR3 here is CASSLSGLAGFNEQFF. CDR3 in DNA: TGTGCCAGCAGTTTATCCGGACTAGCGGGTTTCAATGAGCAGTTCTTC.

This chain connects TRBV9 to TRBJ1-1; D unclear. V lost 6 bases and J lost 1, with 7 bases in between. The CDR3 spans 12 residues. Germline-derived CDR1 and CDR2 are SGDLS and YYNGEE. The CDR3 reads CASTSRNTEAFF. The CDR3 DNA sequence: TGTGCCAGCACCTCCCGGAACACTGAAGCTTTCTTT.

The chain links TRBV2 to TRBJ1-3; a weak D match, TRBD1 (6 bases). V was trimmed by 10 bases and J by 1 base, leaving 17 bases between them. The CDR3 totals 15 residues. CDR1 and CDR2 (germline): SNHLY, FYNNEI. As DNA, the CDR3 is TGTGCCACGACCAGGGGTTTGGAATCTGGAAACACCATATATTTT. Encoded protein: CATTRGLESGNTIYF.

This clone showed up just once. The chain has TRBV10-3 and TRBJ2-7; 7 nucleotides match TRBD2. The V segment lost 0 bases and the J segment 5 bases; nucleotides outside the gene matches: 4. Germline CDR1 ENHRY, CDR2 SYGVKD. CDR3 size: 14 residues. CDR3 in amino acids: CAISESGRVHEQYF. CDR3 sequence (DNA): TGTGCCATCAGTGAGTCAGGGAGGGTCCACGAGCAGTACTTC.

The chain recombines TRBV19 with TRBJ1-6; TRBD1 matches 7 bases. After removal of 7 bases from V and 7 bases from J, the junction contained 7 bases not matched to a gene. Germline V gene lookup returns CDR1 LNHDA and CDR2 SQIVND (reference sequence). The CDR3 covers 14 residues. The CDR3 region is CASTSTGFNSPLHF. In nucleotides, the CDR3 is TGTGCCAGTACCTCGACAGGGTTCAATTCACCCCTCCACTTT.

The chain is built from TRBV5-1 and TRBJ1-1; a weak D match, TRBD1 (5 bases). V was trimmed by 0 bases and J by 4 bases, leaving 10 bases between them. The germline CDR1 and CDR2 sequences are SGHRS and YFSETQ. The CDR3 extends over 14 amino acids. Here the CDR3 reads CASSLVGTSTEAFF. The CDR3 DNA reads as TGCGCCAGCAGCTTGGTGGGGACTAGCACTGAAGCTTTCTTT.